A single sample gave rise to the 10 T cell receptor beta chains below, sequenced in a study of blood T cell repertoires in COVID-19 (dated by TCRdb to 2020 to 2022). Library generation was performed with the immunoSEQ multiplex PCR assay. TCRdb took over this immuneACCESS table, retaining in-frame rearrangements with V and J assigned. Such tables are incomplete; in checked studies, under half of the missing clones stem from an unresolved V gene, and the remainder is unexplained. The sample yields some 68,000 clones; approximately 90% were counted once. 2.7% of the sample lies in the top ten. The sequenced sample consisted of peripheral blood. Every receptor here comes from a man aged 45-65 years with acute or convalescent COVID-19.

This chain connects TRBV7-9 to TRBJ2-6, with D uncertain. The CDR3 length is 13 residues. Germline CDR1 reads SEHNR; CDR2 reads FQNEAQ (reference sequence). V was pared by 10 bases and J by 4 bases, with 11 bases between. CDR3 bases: TGTGCCATCCCACGGTCCGGGGCCAACGTCCTGACTTTC. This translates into CAIPRSGANVLTF.

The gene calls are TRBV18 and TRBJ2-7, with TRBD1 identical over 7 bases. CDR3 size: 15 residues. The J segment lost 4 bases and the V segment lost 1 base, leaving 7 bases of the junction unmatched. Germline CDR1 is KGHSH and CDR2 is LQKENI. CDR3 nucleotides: TGTGCCAGCTCACCACGGATAACAGGGGAGTACGAGCAGTACTTC. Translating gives CASSPRITGEYEQYF.

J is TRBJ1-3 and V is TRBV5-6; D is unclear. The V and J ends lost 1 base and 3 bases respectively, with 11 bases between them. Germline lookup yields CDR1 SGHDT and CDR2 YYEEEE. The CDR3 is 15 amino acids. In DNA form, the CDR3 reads TGTGCCAGCAGCTTGCAGTCGTACGATGGAAACACCATATATTTT. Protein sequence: CASSLQSYDGNTIYF.

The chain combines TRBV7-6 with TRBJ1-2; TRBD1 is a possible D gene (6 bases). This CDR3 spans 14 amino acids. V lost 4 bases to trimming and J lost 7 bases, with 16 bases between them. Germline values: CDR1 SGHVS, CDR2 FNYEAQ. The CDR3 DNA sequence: TGTGCCAGCAGCTCCCAGTCGGTAGGGGGTGGCTACACCTTC. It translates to CASSSQSVGGGYTF.

CDR3 region: CASSESADREDGYTF. In nucleotides, the CDR3 is TGTGCCAGCAGTGAATCCGCTGACAGGGAGGATGGCTACACCTTC. The chain combines TRBV25-1 with TRBJ1-2, with 7 bases identical to TRBD1. V lost 1 base to trimming and J lost 6 bases; unmatched junction nucleotides: 8. The germline V gene has CDR1 MGHDK and CDR2 SYGVNS. This CDR3 contains 15 residues.

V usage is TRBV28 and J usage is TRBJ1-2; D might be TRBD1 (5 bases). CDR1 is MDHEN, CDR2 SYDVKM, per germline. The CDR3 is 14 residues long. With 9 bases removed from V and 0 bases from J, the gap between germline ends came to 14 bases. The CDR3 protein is CASTPSGANYGYTF. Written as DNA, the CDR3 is TGTGCCAGTACCCCCTCGGGGGCTAACTATGGCTACACCTTC.

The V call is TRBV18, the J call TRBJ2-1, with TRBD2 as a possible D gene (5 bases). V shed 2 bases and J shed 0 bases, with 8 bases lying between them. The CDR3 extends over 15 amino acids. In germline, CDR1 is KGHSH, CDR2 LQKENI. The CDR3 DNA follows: TGTGCCAGCTCACCAACGGCGGGCTCCTACAATGAGCAGTTCTTC. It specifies CASSPTAGSYNEQFF. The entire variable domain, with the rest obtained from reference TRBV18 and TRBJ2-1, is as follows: NAGVMQNPRHLVRRRGQEARLRCSPMKGHSHVYWYRQLPEEGLKFMVYLQKENIIDESGMPKERFSAEFPKEGPSILRIQQVVRGDSAAYFCASSPTAGSYNEQFFGPGTRLTVL.

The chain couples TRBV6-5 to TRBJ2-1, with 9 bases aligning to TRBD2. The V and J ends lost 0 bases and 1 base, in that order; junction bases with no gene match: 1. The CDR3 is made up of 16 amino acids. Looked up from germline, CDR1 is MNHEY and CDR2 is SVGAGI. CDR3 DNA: TGTGCCAGCAGTTACTCGGGACTAGCATCCTACAATGAGCAGTTCTTC. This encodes CASSYSGLASYNEQFF.

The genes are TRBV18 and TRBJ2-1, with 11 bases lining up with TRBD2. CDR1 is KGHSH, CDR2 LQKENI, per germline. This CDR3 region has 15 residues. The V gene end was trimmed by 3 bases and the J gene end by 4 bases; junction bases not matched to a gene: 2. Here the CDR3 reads CASSPLAGGYNEQFF. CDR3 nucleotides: TGTGCCAGCTCACCCCTAGCGGGAGGTTACAATGAGCAGTTCTTC. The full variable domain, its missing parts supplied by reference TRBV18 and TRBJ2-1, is NAGVMQNPRHLVRRRGQEARLRCSPMKGHSHVYWYRQLPEEGLKFMVYLQKENIIDESGMPKERFSAEFPKEGPSILRIQQVVRGDSAAYFCASSPLAGGYNEQFFGPGTRLTVL.

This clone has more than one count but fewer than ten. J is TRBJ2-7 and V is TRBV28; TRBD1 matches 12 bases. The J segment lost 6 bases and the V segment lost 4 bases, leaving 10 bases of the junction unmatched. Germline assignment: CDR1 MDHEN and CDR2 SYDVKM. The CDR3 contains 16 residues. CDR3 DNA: TGTGCCAGCAGTTATAGCGAGGGGACAGGGGGCTTCGAGCAGTACTTC. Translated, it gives CASSYSEGTGGFEQYF.